The TCR beta chain under discussion was sequenced for a study of cytomegalovirus exposure and HLA in healthy donors. Study summary: Roughly 80 million unique TCRs from HLA-typed donors were held in an early data release. Of the donors genotyped, several hundred in all, about 82% fell in the Caucasian-associated ancestry cluster.

Primers: 60 Vbeta forward and 13 Jbeta reverse. Only in-frame clones appear in the TCRdb table, and some are missing; sequencing was by immunoSEQ multiplex PCR. The sample holds around 130,000 clones; about four fifths are singletons and the top ten take under 3.5%. The specimen was PBMCs. This TCR came from a man aged 25-45 years in good health and CMV-seronegative.

The CDR3 is CASSGGPGVGTGEKLFF. The CDR3 DNA follows: TGTGCCAGCAGTGGAGGGCCAGGTGTTGGAACTGGAGAAAAACTGTTTTTT. The V and J genes are TRBV2 and TRBJ1-4, with no clear D. Germline assignment: CDR1 SNHLY and CDR2 FYNNEI. V was shortened by 4 bases and J by 8 bases, with 23 bases between the two germline ends. The CDR3 totals 17 residues.